The 15 T cell receptor beta chains below come from one sample, sequenced in a study of T-cell memory formation after mild COVID-19. TCRdb reprocessed the 5' RACE reads with MiXCR, giving one entry per CDR3 protein. The repertoire consists of around 250,000 distinct CDR3 sequences, with 15% to 20% occurring once and the leading ten covering about 23%. The specimen sequenced was PBMCs or a T cell subset sorted from them (not recorded which). All receptors come from a man aged 18 to 35 who had mild COVID-19 (a few samples of this study predate the infection). Cell type and time point are not known.

This clonotype was counted many times. CDR3 in amino acids: CASSLEASGYNEQFF. Written as DNA, the CDR3 is TGTGCCAGCAGCTTAGAGGCTAGCGGGTACAATGAGCAGTTCTTC. This sequence joins TRBV7-3 and TRBJ2-1; 8 nucleotides line up with TRBD2. The CDR3 has 15 amino acids. The V segment lost 2 bases and the J segment 4 bases; nucleotides outside the gene matches: 4. CDR1 and CDR2 from the germline V gene are SGHTA and FQGTGA.

This clonotype showed up just a few times. The chain has TRBV7-9 and TRBJ1-3; 8 bases align to TRBD1. The J segment lost 4 bases and the V segment lost 4 bases, leaving 15 bases of the junction unmatched. The CDR3 totals 18 residues. Germline CDR1 SEHNR, CDR2 FQNEAQ (reference sequence). Here the CDR3 reads CASSSRGPGGIFGNTIYF. CDR3 DNA sequence: TGTGCCAGCAGCTCCAGAGGTCCAGGGGGCATATTCGGAAACACCATATATTTT.

The rearrangement joins TRBV24-1 to TRBJ2-1, with D perhaps TRBD2 (6 bases). This CDR3 spans 12 amino acids. V was shortened by 3 bases and J by 8 bases, with 7 bases between the two germline ends. The germline V gene has CDR1 KGHDR and CDR2 SFDVKD. The CDR3, as DNA: TGTGCCACCAGTGATGGGGGGTATGAGCAGTTCTTC. It specifies CATSDGGYEQFF.

This clonotype turned up a few times. J is TRBJ1-5 and V is TRBV12-3 or TRBV12-4; unclear D gene. CDR3 length equals 16 residues. With 2 bases removed from V and 4 bases from J, the gap between germline ends came to 15 bases. As DNA, the CDR3 is TGTGCCAGCAGTTTATTGAAGGATCCCCTGAATCAGCCCCAGCATTTT. As protein: CASSLLKDPLNQPQHF.

This clonotype occurred many times. The rearrangement joins TRBV5-1 to TRBJ2-4; no clear D gene. This CDR3 is 13 amino acids long. Germline V gene data show CDR1 as SGHRS and CDR2 as YFSETQ. Between the trimmed V and J ends, which lost 4 bases and 3 bases, there was a span of 8 bases. This chain's CDR3 is CASSISDKNIQYF. The DNA for the CDR3 is TGCGCCAGCAGCATTTCGGACAAAAACATTCAGTACTTC. Full variable domain (missing parts from reference TRBV5-1 and TRBJ2-4): KAGVTQTPRYLIKTRGQQVTLSCSPISGHRSVSWYQQTPGQGLQFLFEYFSETQRNKGNFPGRFSGRQFSNSRSEMNVSTLELGDSALYLCASSISDKNIQYFGAGTRLSVL.

The rearrangement links TRBV3-1 to TRBJ1-1; D perhaps matches TRBD1 (5 bases). The germline V gene has CDR1 LGHDT and CDR2 YNNKEL (reference sequence). V gave up 7 bases and J gave up 5 bases, with 20 bases separating them. CDR3 length: 15 residues. The CDR3 sequence: CASTPPPGVRTEAFF. CDR3 DNA: TGTGCCAGCACCCCCCCTCCGGGGGTGAGGACTGAAGCTTTCTTT.

The rearrangement joins TRBV6-2 or TRBV6-3 to TRBJ2-4, with D unresolved. V dropped 5 bases and J dropped 0 bases, with 8 bases sitting between them. Germline values: CDR1 MNHEY, CDR2 SVGEGT. The CDR3 is 14 residues long. The CDR3 coding sequence is TGTGCCAGCAGTACGCCGGTAGCCAAAAACATTCAGTACTTC. It is translated as CASSTPVAKNIQYF.

This clonotype was counted between two and nine times. This chain links TRBV6-6 with TRBJ2-7; TRBD2 might be the D (6 bases). Germline CDR1 is MNHNY and CDR2 is SVGAGI (reference sequence). The V end was cut by 5 bases, the J end by 2 bases, with 10 bases between. The CDR3 runs 13 residues. The CDR3 DNA is TGTGCCAGCAGTAGGAGGGGCACCTACGAGCAGTACTTC. This translates into CASSRRGTYEQYF.

V is TRBV6-2 or TRBV6-3 and J is TRBJ2-3; D is possibly TRBD2 (6 bases). The CDR3 is 15 residues long. CDR1 is MNHEY and CDR2 is SVGEGT in the germline V gene. The V and J ends lost 6 bases and 1 base respectively, with 14 bases between them. CDR3: CASRPGLSRTDTQYF. The CDR3 DNA is TGTGCCAGCAGGCCGGGACTTAGCCGCACAGATACGCAGTATTTT.

This clonotype was detected once. The rearrangement links TRBV20-1 to TRBJ2-7, with 8 bases matching TRBD2. The germline V gene encodes CDR1 DFQATT and CDR2 SNEGSKA (reference sequence). Trimming took 1 base from V and 2 from J; bases not matched to a gene: 1. The CDR3 spans 13 residues. This CDR3 is CSARARGAYEQYF. CDR3 nucleotide sequence: TGCAGTGCTAGAGCGCGGGGGGCCTACGAGCAGTACTTC.

This clonotype was seen at least ten times. The rearrangement uses TRBV15 and TRBJ2-5; D remains ambiguous. Trimming shortened V by 3 bases and J by 2 bases, and 10 bases separated the two germline ends. CDR3 size: 14 residues. Germline V lookup: CDR1 LNHNV, CDR2 YYDKDF (reference sequence). CDR3 amino acids: CATSSEDLQETQYF. CDR3 DNA: TGTGCCACCAGCAGTGAAGACTTGCAAGAGACCCAGTACTTC.

A few counts support this clonotype. V is TRBV6-1 and J is TRBJ2-3; no reliable D call. Trimming pared 1 base from V and 5 bases from J, leaving 7 bases between. The CDR3 covers 13 residues. CDR1 and CDR2 from the germline V gene are MNHNS and SASEGT. CDR3 nucleotide sequence: TGTGCCAGCAGTGAAGGCGCAGGAGATACGCAGTATTTT. Its translation is CASSEGAGDTQYF.

The chain links TRBV28 to TRBJ2-7; 7 bases match TRBD1. This CDR3 has 14 residues. V lost 4 bases, J lost 7 bases, and 10 bases stayed unmatched. Germline CDR1 MDHEN, CDR2 SYDVKM. The DNA for the CDR3 is TGTGCCAGCAGTTCCCCGACAGGGCGAATTGAGCAGTACTTC. It yields the protein CASSSPTGRIEQYF.

This chain links TRBV4-1 with TRBJ2-2; 7 nucleotides agree with TRBD1. Germline values: CDR1 MGHRA, CDR2 YSYEKL. Trimming took 3 bases from V and 4 from J; bases not matched to a gene: 11. The CDR3 sequence is 17 residues long. The CDR3 nucleotides read TGCGCCAGCAGCCACCCTGGACAGGTGGTGAGCACCGGGGAGCTGTTTTTT. Translating gives CASSHPGQVVSTGELFF.

The gene calls are TRBV5-1 and TRBJ2-2; 15 bases fit TRBD2. The CDR3 sequence is 18 residues long. Per germline, CDR1 SGHRS and CDR2 YFSETQ. Trimming took 4 bases from V and 4 from J; bases not matched to a gene: 8. CDR3 bases: TGCGCCAGCAGCGACGGACTAGCGGGGGGGCTTCGCACCGGGGAGCTGTTTTTT. This sequence encodes CASSDGLAGGLRTGELFF.